This TCR beta chain originates from a study of shared clonotypes between healthy human individuals. Findings and caveats of the study: Sharing across four donors was highest in naive CD4 (roughly 5%) and lowest in memory CD8 (roughly 0.4%). Few donors limited the genetic and exposure-history diversity represented. An expected dependence of interdonor clonotype sharing on sequencing depth was noted.

It was CD45RO-negative cells, positively selected for CCR7, that made up naive CD8 cells, with terminally differentiated effector memory CD45RA+ cells excluded. An even split of each subset's genomic DNA across several immunoSEQ plates was performed. Method: immunoSEQ multiplex PCR; TCRdb's copy keeps in-frame clones and lacks some. Among hundreds of thousands of clones listed, about 91% were seen once. This clone was recorded only once. Its target is not known. There are 13 residues in the CDR3. In germline, CDR1 is GTSNPN, CDR2 SVGIG (reference sequence). The V gene lost 5 bases and the J gene lost 2 bases, with 11 bases spanning the gap.

Sequencing input: naive CD8+ T cells sorted from blood. The clonotype comes from a man aged 25-45 years in good health. This chain uses TRBV30 with TRBJ2-3; TRBD2 might be the D (5 bases). CDR3 protein: CAWATTHTDTQYF. In DNA form, the CDR3 reads TGTGCCTGGGCGACTACCCACACAGATACGCAGTATTTT.